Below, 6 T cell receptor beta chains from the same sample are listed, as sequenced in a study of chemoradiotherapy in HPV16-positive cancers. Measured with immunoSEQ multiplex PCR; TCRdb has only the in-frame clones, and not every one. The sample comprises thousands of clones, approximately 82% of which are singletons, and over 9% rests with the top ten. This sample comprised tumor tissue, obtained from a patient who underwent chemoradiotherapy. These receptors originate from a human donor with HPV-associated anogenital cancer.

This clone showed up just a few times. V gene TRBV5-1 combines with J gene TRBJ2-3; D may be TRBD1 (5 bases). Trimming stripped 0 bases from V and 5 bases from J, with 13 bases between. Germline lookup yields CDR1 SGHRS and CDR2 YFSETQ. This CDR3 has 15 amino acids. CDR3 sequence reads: CASSLEGQPGDTQYF. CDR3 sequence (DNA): TGCGCCAGCAGCTTGGAGGGGCAGCCCGGAGATACGCAGTATTTT.

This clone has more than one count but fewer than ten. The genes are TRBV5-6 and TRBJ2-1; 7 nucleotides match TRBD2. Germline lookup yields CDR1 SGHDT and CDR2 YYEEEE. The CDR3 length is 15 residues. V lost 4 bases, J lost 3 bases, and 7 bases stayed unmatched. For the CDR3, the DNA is TGTGCCAGCAGCGATGGACTAGGGGTCTACAATGAGCAGTTCTTC. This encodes CASSDGLGVYNEQFF.

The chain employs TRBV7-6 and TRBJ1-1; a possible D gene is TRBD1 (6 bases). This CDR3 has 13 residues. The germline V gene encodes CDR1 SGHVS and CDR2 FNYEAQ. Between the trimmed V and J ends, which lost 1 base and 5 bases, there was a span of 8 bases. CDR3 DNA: TGTGCCAGCAGCTTAGACAGGGCTACTGAAGCTTTCTTT. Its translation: CASSLDRATEAFF.

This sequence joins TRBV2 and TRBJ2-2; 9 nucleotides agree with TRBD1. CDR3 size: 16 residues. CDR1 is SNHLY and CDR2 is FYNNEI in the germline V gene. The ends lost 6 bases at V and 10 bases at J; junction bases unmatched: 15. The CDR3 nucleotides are TGTGCCAGCAGCGATCCCGACAGGGGGTACAAGGAGGAGCTGTTTTTT. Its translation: CASSDPDRGYKEELFF. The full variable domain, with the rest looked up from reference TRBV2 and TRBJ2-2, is EPEVTQTPSHQVTQMGQEVILRCVPISNHLYFYWYRQILGQKVEFLVSFYNNEISEKSEIFDDQFSVERPDGSNFTLKIRSTKLEDSAMYFCASSDPDRGYKEELFFGEGSRLTVL.

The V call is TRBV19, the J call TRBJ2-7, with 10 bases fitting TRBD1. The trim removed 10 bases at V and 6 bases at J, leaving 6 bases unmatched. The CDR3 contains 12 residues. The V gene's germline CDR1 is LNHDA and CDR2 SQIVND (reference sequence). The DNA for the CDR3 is TGTGCCACCGGCGACAGGGGGCTCGAGCAGTACTTC. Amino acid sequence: CATGDRGLEQYF.

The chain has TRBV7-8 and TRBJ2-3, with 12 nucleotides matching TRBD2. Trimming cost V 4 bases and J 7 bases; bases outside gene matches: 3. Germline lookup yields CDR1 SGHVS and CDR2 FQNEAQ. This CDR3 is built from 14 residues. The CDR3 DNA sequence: TGTGCCAGCAGCTCTAGCGGGGGGGCCTATACGCAGTATTTT. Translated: CASSSSGGAYTQYF.